This section outlines one T cell receptor beta chain sequence together with its context. The sample belongs to a study of blood T cell repertoires in COVID-19. Whole-study context: Some COVID-19 samples were acute and others convalescent; all came from the United States, Italy and Spain. From T cells, B-cell-depleted T cells, or PBMCs came the material, which was cDNA or gDNA.

Under the authors' procedure: It was from reference gene primer amplification that nucleated cell counts were estimated. Repertoires were generated with immunoSEQ multiplex PCR, while TCRdb's copy carries only in-frame clones and drops some. Clonal size and the V and J genes are those of that table, whereas D and trimming came from the DNA. The data show 200,000 or so clones, approximately 85% seen once. CDR3 length equals 14 residues. V gave up 6 bases and J gave up 10 bases, with 19 bases separating them. The germline gives CDR1 SGHRS, CDR2 YFSETQ. This clonotype was sampled from a human donor with active or convalescent COVID-19. The donor label of this sample is uncertain. Sequenced sample: peripheral blood. V and J are TRBV5-1 and TRBJ1-4; possible D gene TRBD1, 6 bases. The CDR3 DNA is TGCGCCAGCACCCTAGGGAGGAGGGGGGGAAAACTGTTTTTT. This encodes CASTLGRRGGKLFF.